These T cell receptor beta chains were read from a single sample in a study of blood T cell repertoires in COVID-19. This table comes from immunoSEQ multiplex PCR, and its TCRdb copy is limited to in-frame clones, with some not included. The sample gives approximately 280,000 clones, around 90% of which show up once; roughly 2.2% is in the top ten. The material sequenced was peripheral blood. These receptors originate from a man between 45 and 60 years old with acute or convalescent COVID-19. Each CDR3 is given with its conserved first and last residue. A D gene is named only where the DNA matches it firmly.

V gene	J gene	D gene	CDR3 protein
TRBV4-1	TRBJ1-2	.	CASSQATEDYGYTF
TRBV6-5	TRBJ1-4	.	CASSLVATNEKLFF
TRBV12-3/TRBV12-4	TRBJ2-1	.	CASSLNGGGEQFF
TRBV10-3	TRBJ2-2	.	CAISPPGYGELFF
TRBV6-5	TRBJ2-7	TRBD1	CASSRQGVSYEQYF
TRBV19	TRBJ1-5	.	CASTLDISNQPQHF
TRBV19	TRBJ1-5	TRBD1	CASSTRQGAGMAGNQPQHF
TRBV5-8	TRBJ2-1	TRBD2	CASSQRGGSYNEQFF
TRBV6-5	TRBJ1-1	.	CASSYSGVNTEAFF
TRBV9	TRBJ1-4	TRBD1	CASSIRGTGGEKLFF
TRBV6-5	TRBJ1-6	.	CASSYRLSSYNSPLHF
TRBV11-2	TRBJ2-5	TRBD2	CASSWTSGGQETQYF
TRBV18	TRBJ2-2	.	CASSTRNTGELFF
TRBV29-1	TRBJ2-7	TRBD1	CSTGTGDEQYF